What follows are 25 T cell receptor beta chains derived from one specimen sequenced in a study of blood T cell repertoires in COVID-19. Only in-frame clones appear in the TCRdb table, and some are missing; sequencing was by immunoSEQ multiplex PCR. The sample lists over 250,000 clones, approximately 91% occurring once. Sequencing was performed on peripheral blood. The receptors were sampled from a woman aged 30 to 39 with COVID-19, enrolled during active disease.

The CDR3 region is CASSPGQGETYEQYF. DNA of the CDR3: TGTGCCAGCAGCCCGGGACAGGGGGAAACCTACGAGCAGTACTTC. The rearrangement links TRBV7-2 to TRBJ2-7; 11 nucleotides align to TRBD1. The CDR3 runs 15 residues. V lost 5 bases, J lost 2 bases, and 5 bases stayed unmatched. Germline V gives CDR1 SGHTA, CDR2 FQGNSA.

The gene calls are TRBV5-4 and TRBJ1-1; no reliable D call. The CDR3 contains 13 residues. Trimming shortened V by 4 bases and J by 3 bases, and 10 bases separated the two germline ends. Germline lookup yields CDR1 SGHNT and CDR2 YYREEE (reference sequence). Here the CDR3 DNA reads TGTGCCAGCAGCCCAGACGGGGACACTGAAGCTTTCTTT. Its translation: CASSPDGDTEAFF.

This chain joins TRBV19 and TRBJ2-5; the D is unclear. V dropped 3 bases and J dropped 2 bases, with 7 bases sitting between them. Germline values: CDR1 LNHDA, CDR2 SQIVND (reference sequence). The CDR3 sequence is 13 residues long. CDR3 protein: CASSIQAQETQYF. Here the CDR3 DNA reads TGTGCCAGTAGTATCCAGGCTCAAGAGACCCAGTACTTC.

The V call is TRBV5-4, the J call TRBJ1-3; 7 nucleotides line up with TRBD1. The CDR3 covers 15 residues. CDR1 is SGHNT, CDR2 YYREEE, per germline (reference sequence). J was trimmed by 2 bases and V by 4 bases; bases with no gene match: 6. The CDR3 region has the DNA TGTGCCAGCAGCCAACGAGGACAGGCTGGAAACACCATATATTTT. Protein product: CASSQRGQAGNTIYF.

The J gene is TRBJ1-2, the V gene TRBV9, with D uncertain. CDR1 is SGDLS and CDR2 is YYNGEE in the germline V gene. V was clipped by 6 bases and J by 1 base, with 10 bases between them. The CDR3 runs 13 residues. CDR3 in amino acids: CASTTGNNYGYTF. The DNA of the CDR3 is TGTGCCAGCACGACGGGAAATAACTATGGCTACACCTTC. The full variable domain, in which reference TRBV9 and TRBJ1-2 provide the parts outside the CDR3, is DSGVTQTPKHLITATGQRVTLRCSPRSGDLSVYWYQQSLDQGLQFLIQYYNGEERAKGNILERFSAQQFPDLHSELNLSSLELGDSALYFCASTTGNNYGYTFGSGTRLTVV.

This clone appeared once. This chain joins TRBV10-2 and TRBJ2-7; 8 nucleotides line up with TRBD2. CDR3 length: 15 residues. The V gene's germline CDR1 is WSHSY and CDR2 SAAADI. After removal of 2 bases from V and 2 bases from J, the junction contained 5 bases not matched to a gene. The CDR3 nucleotides read TGCGCCAGCAGTGAGCGGACTAGCCTCGCCTACGAGCAGTACTTC. Translation: CASSERTSLAYEQYF.

The CDR3 is CASSLQGFGTEAFF. DNA of the CDR3: TGTGCCAGCAGCTTACAGGGTTTTGGGACTGAAGCTTTCTTT. The chain uses TRBV7-3 and TRBJ1-1; a possible D gene is TRBD1 (5 bases). Trimming removed 2 bases from V and 5 bases from J, with 12 bases in between. Germline loops: CDR1 SGHTA, CDR2 FQGTGA. The CDR3 loop spans 14 amino acids. Supplemented by reference TRBV7-3 and TRBJ1-1, the full variable domain reads GAGVSQTPSNKVTEKGKYVELRCDPISGHTALYWYRQSLGQGPEFLIYFQGTGAADDSGLPNDRFFAVRPEGSVSTLKIQRTERGDSAVYLCASSLQGFGTEAFFGQGTRLTVV.

The chain recombines TRBV9 with TRBJ2-3, with D unresolved. Trimming stripped 1 base from V and 2 bases from J, with 11 bases between. The CDR3 extends over 15 amino acids. In germline, CDR1 is SGDLS, CDR2 YYNGEE. CDR3 sequence reads: CASSVSGGATDTQYF. CDR3 sequence (DNA): TGTGCCAGCAGCGTATCTGGCGGAGCCACAGATACGCAGTATTTT. Filled out from reference TRBV9 and TRBJ2-3, the complete variable domain reads DSGVTQTPKHLITATGQRVTLRCSPRSGDLSVYWYQQSLDQGLQFLIQYYNGEERAKGNILERFSAQQFPDLHSELNLSSLELGDSALYFCASSVSGGATDTQYFGPGTRLTVL.

The J gene is TRBJ2-7, the V gene TRBV9; 9 bases are shared with TRBD1. Per germline, CDR1 SGDLS and CDR2 YYNGEE. J was trimmed by 1 base and V by 3 bases; bases with no gene match: 5. The CDR3 contains 15 residues. In nucleotides, the CDR3 is TGTGCCAGCAGCGCAGGGACAGGGCAATCCTACGAGCAGTACTTC. Amino acids: CASSAGTGQSYEQYF.

This chain joins TRBV6-5 and TRBJ1-5, with TRBD1 matching over 8 bases. This CDR3 has 14 amino acids. V shed 5 bases, J shed 3 bases, and the junction held 3 bases outside the gene matches. The germline V gene has CDR1 MNHEY and CDR2 SVGAGI. CDR3 amino acids: CASSRQGTNQPQHF. CDR3 nucleotide sequence: TGTGCCAGCAGTCGACAGGGGACCAATCAGCCCCAGCATTTT.

V gene TRBV10-3 combines with J gene TRBJ1-1; TRBD1 is a possible D gene (6 bases). Germline CDR1 reads ENHRY; CDR2 reads SYGVKD. The length of the CDR3 is 14 residues. V lost 7 bases and J 1 base, leaving 13 bases between the germline ends. CDR3 amino acids: CAITQQGPNTEAFF. CDR3 DNA sequence: TGTGCCATCACTCAACAGGGTCCGAACACTGAAGCTTTCTTT.

The chain uses TRBV7-9 and TRBJ2-7; no definite D call. CDR3 length: 14 amino acids. CDR1 is SEHNR, CDR2 FQNEAQ, per germline (reference sequence). V was pared by 6 bases and J by 1 base, with 13 bases between. This CDR3 is CASSPASQSYEQYF. CDR3 bases: TGTGCCAGCAGTCCCGCATCACAGTCCTACGAGCAGTACTTC.

The V gene is TRBV6-5, the J gene TRBJ2-1; 11 bases map to TRBD2. The CDR3 sequence is 15 residues long. Germline CDR1 MNHEY, CDR2 SVGAGI. V dropped 5 bases and J dropped 5; count of bases not matched to a gene: 5. The CDR3 here is CASSRTSGRDNEQFF. In DNA, the CDR3 is TGTGCCAGCAGTAGGACTAGCGGGCGGGACAATGAGCAGTTCTTC.

The chain uses TRBV7-6 and TRBJ1-1; D is unresolved. The CDR3 totals 14 residues. Trimming cost V 0 bases and J 1 base, with 6 bases left between them. Germline V CDR1 and CDR2: SGHVS, FNYEAQ. The CDR3 region has the DNA TGTGCCAGCAGCTTAGCTTCGTGGAACACTGAAGCTTTCTTT. Translating it yields CASSLASWNTEAFF.

The chain carries TRBV6-2 or TRBV6-3 and TRBJ1-1, with TRBD1 identical over 8 bases. With V trimmed by 6 bases and J by 3 bases, 6 bases remained unmatched. This CDR3 is 14 amino acids long. In germline, CDR1 is MNHEY, CDR2 SVGEGT. CDR3: CASSSRGPDTEAFF. In DNA form, the CDR3 reads TGTGCCAGCAGCTCCAGGGGGCCGGACACTGAAGCTTTCTTT.

The CDR3 loop reads CASSKGHPKETQYF. DNA of the CDR3: TGTGCCAGCAGCAAGGGACACCCCAAAGAGACCCAGTACTTC. The chain combines TRBV21-1 with TRBJ2-5; the table calls TRBD1, which could not be checked here. TRBV21-1 represents a pseudogene. The CDR3 has 14 residues.

V is TRBV19 and J is TRBJ2-7; TRBD1 matches at 12 bases. Per the germline V gene, CDR1 is LNHDA and CDR2 is SQIVND (reference sequence). The junction had 11 bases not matched to a gene; V was cut back by 5 bases and J by 6 bases. The CDR3 sequence is 16 residues long. The CDR3 region has the DNA TGTGCCAGTAGTTCGACCACCGGGACAGGGGGCAGCGAGCAGTACTTC. Protein sequence: CASSSTTGTGGSEQYF.

This clone was recorded a few times. The chain carries TRBV19 and TRBJ2-7; D possibly corresponds to TRBD1 (6 bases). Looked up from germline, CDR1 is LNHDA and CDR2 is SQIVND (reference sequence). Trimming cost V 6 bases and J 2 bases, with 11 bases left between them. The CDR3 sequence is 13 residues long. For the CDR3, the DNA is TGTGCCAGTAGAGGACAGTCCCCCTACGAGCAGTACTTC. This gives the protein CASRGQSPYEQYF.

The chain is built from TRBV5-4 and TRBJ2-7, with 8 bases aligning to TRBD1. V lost 4 bases to trimming and J lost 7 bases; unmatched junction nucleotides: 10. The length of the CDR3 is 14 residues. CDR1 and CDR2 (germline): SGHNT, YYREEE (reference sequence). CDR3 amino acids: CASSPLTRTGEQYF. The CDR3 coding sequence is TGTGCCAGCAGCCCGCTGACAAGGACAGGGGAGCAGTACTTC.

The CDR3 loop reads CASSEPGGTEAFF. The CDR3 nucleotides read TGCGCCAGCAGTGAGCCCGGTGGCACTGAAGCTTTCTTT. V and J are TRBV10-2 and TRBJ1-1; D is unclear. Between the trimmed V and J ends, which lost 2 bases and 4 bases, there was a span of 8 bases. Per the germline V gene, CDR1 is WSHSY and CDR2 is SAAADI. CDR3 length equals 13 residues.

The chain joins TRBV19 to TRBJ1-5; 7 nucleotides match TRBD1. V shed 9 bases and J 0 bases; nucleotides not matched to a gene: 2. The germline V gene encodes CDR1 LNHDA and CDR2 SQIVND (reference sequence). The CDR3 sequence is 13 residues long. The DNA for the CDR3 is TGTGCCAGCGGACAGGTTAGCAATCAGCCCCAGCATTTT. This gives the protein CASGQVSNQPQHF.

The J gene is TRBJ1-1, the V gene TRBV6-6; possible D gene TRBD1, 5 bases. The CDR3 consists of 12 residues. Germline assignment: CDR1 MNHNY and CDR2 SVGAGI (reference sequence). The V end lost 6 bases, the J end lost 4 bases, and 9 bases lay between the germline ends. The CDR3, as DNA: TGTGCCAGCAGGACGGGGGGCACTGAAGCTTTCTTT. Protein product: CASRTGGTEAFF.

For the CDR3, the DNA is TGTGCCAGTACCACAGGGGCGGGCGCTTTCTTT. It codes for CASTTGAGAFF. This chain connects TRBV19 to TRBJ1-1; 7 bases fit TRBD1. CDR1 LNHDA and CDR2 SQIVND come from the germline V gene (reference sequence). Trimming at V came to 7 bases and at J to 11 bases, leaving 7 bases not matched to a gene. The CDR3 consists of 11 residues.

The rearrangement links TRBV6-6 to TRBJ2-3, with TRBD2 identical over 9 bases. Germline CDR1 and CDR2: MNHNY and SVGAGI (reference sequence). The CDR3 covers 16 residues. Trimming took 0 bases from V and 2 from J; bases not matched to a gene: 3. The CDR3 region is CASSYSTSGFTDTQYF. The CDR3 DNA reads TGTGCCAGCAGTTACTCGACTAGCGGATTCACAGATACGCAGTATTTT.

In its sample, this clone was seen a few times. The J gene is TRBJ1-3, the V gene TRBV30, with 8 nucleotides matching TRBD1. The CDR3 runs 16 residues. Germline V CDR1 and CDR2: GTSNPN, SVGIG (reference sequence). The V and J ends lost 0 bases and 0 bases, in that order; junction bases with no gene match: 4. DNA for the CDR3: TGTGCCTGGAGTGTATACAGGGGGGACTCTGGAAACACCATATATTTT. Its translation is CAWSVYRGDSGNTIYF.